Listed below are T cell receptor beta chains from one sample, sequenced in a study of T cell repertoires in cytomegalovirus infection. Antigen specificity for these receptors is unknown. In TCRdb, the reads were re-called with MiXCR into one record per CDR3 protein. The data show around 430,000 distinct CDR3 sequences, roughly 42% seen once. Source: cultured PBMCs, taken from culture after CMV antigen stimulation. The source is a human donor in good health (CMV status not recorded). Some clones in this sample may be carry-over from other donors' samples. Each CDR3 is given with its conserved first and last residue. D genes are given only for firm matches. Part of the rows lack a size; the others show once, few, many or a class for expanded clones.

size: few; V: TRBV19; D: -; J: TRBJ1-5; DNA: TGTGCCAGTAGTATAGGTCATTCTTATAGCAATCAGCCCCAGCATTTT; CDR3: CASSIGHSYSNQPQHF
size: -; V: TRBV6-5; D: -; J: TRBJ2-2; DNA: TGTGCCAGCAGTCCCCCTGTCGGGACATACACCGGGGAGCTGTTTTTT; CDR3: CASSPPVGTYTGELFF
size: -; V: TRBV11-2; D: TRBD2; J: TRBJ2-5; DNA: TGTGCCAGCAGTAAGGGGGGGCTAGCGGGGGAGACCCAGTACTTC; CDR3: CASSKGGLAGETQYF
size: many; V: TRBV7-2; D: TRBD1; J: TRBJ2-5; DNA: TGTGCCAGCAGCCAAACGAACGACAGGGCCCTGTTGGTGGCCCAGTACTTC; CDR3: CASSQTNDRALLVAQYF
size: -; V: TRBV5-1; D: -; J: TRBJ1-1; DNA: TGCGCCAGCTCCGAGGAGTTGTGGACTGAAGCTTTCTTT; CDR3: CASSEELWTEAFF
size: -; V: TRBV20-1; D: -; J: TRBJ1-3; DNA: TGCAGTGCTCAGAGGCCGACCTCTGGAAACACCATATATTTT; CDR3: CSAQRPTSGNTIYF
size: -; V: TRBV11-3; D: TRBD2; J: TRBJ2-5; DNA: TGTGCCAGCAGCTTAGGTGGGACTAGCGGTTTTCAAGAGACCCAGTACTTC; CDR3: CASSLGGTSGFQETQYF
size: -; V: TRBV20-1; D: TRBD2; J: TRBJ2-5; DNA: TGCAGTGCTAGCCTAGCGGGGGACTCCAGGAAGACCCAGTACTTC; CDR3: CSASLAGDSRKTQYF
size: -; V: TRBV28; D: TRBD2; J: TRBJ2-1; DNA: TGTGCCAGCAGTTTAGAGCGGGAGTTATCCTACAATGAGCAGTTCTTC; CDR3: CASSLERELSYNEQFF
size: -; V: TRBV10-3; D: -; J: TRBJ2-2; DNA: TGTGCAACCCGTGAACTAGCGAACACCGGGGAGCTGTTTTTT; CDR3: CATRELANTGELFF
size: -; V: TRBV20-1; D: -; J: TRBJ2-3; DNA: TGCAGTGCTAGGGGGGGGAGGGGGGTACCTAGCACAGATACGCAGTATTTT; CDR3: CSARGGRGVPSTDTQYF
size: many; V: TRBV7-2; D: -; J: TRBJ1-1; DNA: TGTGCCAGCAGCTTAAATACGGCTAACACTGAAGCTTTCTTT; CDR3: CASSLNTANTEAFF
size: few; V: TRBV7-2; D: -; J: TRBJ2-7; DNA: TGTGCCAGCAGCTCAACACAGGGCTACGAGCAGTACTTC; CDR3: CASSSTQGYEQYF
size: few; V: TRBV2; D: -; J: TRBJ2-7; DNA: TGTGCCAGCAGAACCGGGACTGACTCCTACGAGCAGTACTTC; CDR3: CASRTGTDSYEQYF
size: many; V: TRBV7-2; D: -; J: TRBJ1-2; DNA: TGTGCCAGCAGCGCCTGGGACACTTCTAACTATGGCTACACCTTC; CDR3: CASSAWDTSNYGYTF
size: -; V: TRBV7-6; D: -; J: TRBJ2-1; DNA: TGTGCCAGCAGCCCGGTAGGGGGTCGAGAGCAGTTCTTC; CDR3: CASSPVGGREQFF
size: -; V: TRBV5-6; D: TRBD2; J: TRBJ2-1; DNA: TGTGCCAGCAGCTTGGGATTTTTGGGACTAAAGACCTACAATGAGCAGTTCTTC; CDR3: CASSLGFLGLKTYNEQFF
size: -; V: TRBV2; D: -; J: TRBJ2-1; DNA: TGTGCCAGCAGTCTAGAACACGATGAGCAGTTCTTC; CDR3: CASSLEHDEQFF
size: -; V: TRBV12-3/TRBV12-4; D: -; J: TRBJ1-2; DNA: TGTGCCAGCAGCCGTGACAGATACTATGGCTACACCTTC; CDR3: CASSRDRYYGYTF
size: -; V: TRBV6-2/TRBV6-3; D: -; J: TRBJ1-1; DNA: TGTGCCAGCAGTCGGACCCTGAAGGAAGTAAACACTGAAGCTTTCTTT; CDR3: CASSRTLKEVNTEAFF
size: -; V: TRBV5-4; D: -; J: TRBJ1-5; DNA: TGTGCCAGCAGCTCCCGTGGGGAGCCCCAGCATTTT; CDR3: CASSSRGEPQHF
size: -; V: TRBV7-6; D: -; J: TRBJ1-1; DNA: TGTGCCAGCAGCTTAGGGGGCAGGGGTAACACTGAAGCTTTCTTT; CDR3: CASSLGGRGNTEAFF
size: few; V: TRBV11-2; D: TRBD1; J: TRBJ2-1; DNA: TGTGCCAGCAGCTTTCCGGGACAGGGGTACAATGAGCAGTTCTTC; CDR3: CASSFPGQGYNEQFF
size: few; V: TRBV15; D: TRBD1; J: TRBJ2-5; DNA: TGTGCCACCAGCATAGGACAGGTCCAGACCCAGTACTTC; CDR3: CATSIGQVQTQYF
size: few; V: TRBV7-2; D: -; J: TRBJ2-7; DNA: TGTGCCAGCAGCTTAGGGGACCACTACGAGCAGTACTTC; CDR3: CASSLGDHYEQYF
size: few; V: TRBV7-6; D: TRBD1; J: TRBJ1-1; DNA: TGTGCCAGCAGCACATCAGGGGGCACTGAAGCTTTCTTT; CDR3: CASSTSGGTEAFF
size: -; V: TRBV28; D: TRBD1; J: TRBJ2-1; DNA: TGTGCCAGCAGTTTGACCGGGAGGTGGGGACAGGGTCACAATGAGCAGTTCTTC; CDR3: CASSLTGRWGQGHNEQFF
size: once; V: TRBV4-1; D: TRBD2; J: TRBJ2-1; DNA: TGTGCCAGCAGCCAAGGGCTAGCGGGGTGGAATGAGCAGTTCTTC; CDR3: CASSQGLAGWNEQFF
size: -; V: TRBV6-2/TRBV6-3; D: -; J: TRBJ2-1; DNA: TGTGCCAGCACCCAGCCGTACAATGAGCAGTTCTTC; CDR3: CASTQPYNEQFF
size: few; V: TRBV6-5; D: -; J: TRBJ2-5; DNA: TGTGCCAGCAGCACACCGGGCCTAACGACCGGGGAGACCCAGTACTTC; CDR3: CASSTPGLTTGETQYF
size: -; V: TRBV7-6; D: -; J: TRBJ2-7; DNA: TGTGCCAGCAGCTTAGGGAGGGTCGACGAGCAGTACTTC; CDR3: CASSLGRVDEQYF
size: -; V: TRBV11-2; D: -; J: TRBJ2-3; DNA: TGTGCCAGCAGCTTCCCCACAGATAGCACAGATACGCAGTATTTT; CDR3: CASSFPTDSTDTQYF
size: -; V: TRBV12-3/TRBV12-4; D: -; J: TRBJ1-2; DNA: TGTGCCAGCAGTTTAACGGCTTTCGGTCTTAACGGCTACACCTTC; CDR3: CASSLTAFGLNGYTF
size: -; V: TRBV2; D: TRBD2; J: TRBJ2-3; DNA: TGTGCCATTTCGACTAGCGGGGGGGCCCGGACAGATACGCAGTATTTT; CDR3: CAISTSGGARTDTQYF
size: -; V: TRBV5-1; D: -; J: TRBJ2-5; DNA: TGCGCCAGCAGCTGGGGGTCCTCCCAAGAGACCCAGTACTTC; CDR3: CASSWGSSQETQYF
size: -; V: TRBV7-8; D: -; J: TRBJ2-1; DNA: TGTGCCAGCAGCGTGGATCGGGTTGAGCAGTTCTTC; CDR3: CASSVDRVEQFF
size: -; V: TRBV7-6; D: TRBD1; J: TRBJ1-2; DNA: TGTGCCAGCAGCTTGGGGACAGGGGATACTGGCTACACCTTC; CDR3: CASSLGTGDTGYTF
size: few; V: TRBV5-4; D: TRBD1; J: TRBJ2-5; DNA: TGTGCCAGCGCGTCGCAGGGGACAGGGGAAGAGACCCAGTACTTC; CDR3: CASASQGTGEETQYF
size: -; V: TRBV7-2; D: TRBD2; J: TRBJ2-3; DNA: TGTGCCAGCAGCGCCTTCCGACTAGCCGTCACAGATACGCAGTATTTT; CDR3: CASSAFRLAVTDTQYF
size: -; V: TRBV27; D: TRBD1; J: TRBJ1-4; DNA: TGTGCCAGCAGTTTAAGGGGGTGGGACAGGGGGCAACATGCAACTAATGAAAAACTGTTTTTT; CDR3: CASSLRGWDRGQHATNEKLFF
size: few; V: TRBV4-3; D: -; J: TRBJ2-1; DNA: TGCGCCAGCAGCCAAGAAATGAGTGAGCAGTTCTTC; CDR3: CASSQEMSEQFF
size: -; V: TRBV7-8; D: -; J: TRBJ2-2; DNA: TGTGCCAGCAGCTTACTCGCTAGAAGCCCCACCGGGGAGCTGTTTTTT; CDR3: CASSLLARSPTGELFF
size: -; V: TRBV11-2; D: -; J: TRBJ2-3; DNA: TGTGCCAGCAGCTTTGGTTGGGGGGGCACAGATACGCAGTATTTT; CDR3: CASSFGWGGTDTQYF
size: -; V: TRBV10-3; D: TRBD1; J: TRBJ1-5; DNA: TGTGCTTACTGGGCAGGGGGTAATCAGCCCCAGCATTTT; CDR3: CAYWAGGNQPQHF
size: few; V: TRBV4-2; D: -; J: TRBJ1-2; DNA: TGTGCCAGCAGCCCTCGATTCCCCACATATAACTATGGCTACACCTTC; CDR3: CASSPRFPTYNYGYTF
size: many; V: TRBV7-2; D: -; J: TRBJ2-1; DNA: TGTGCCAGCAGCTCCTCCACCCCCTACAATGAGCAGTTCTTC; CDR3: CASSSSTPYNEQFF
size: -; V: TRBV12-3/TRBV12-4; D: -; J: TRBJ2-5; DNA: TGTGCCAGCAGTTTGAACAGGGACCCCCAAGAGACCCAGTACTTC; CDR3: CASSLNRDPQETQYF